This TCR beta chain was obtained from a study of blood T cell repertoires in COVID-19. About the research overall: The study drew acute and convalescent COVID-19 samples from the United States, Italy and Spain. The cDNA or gDNA used as material had been derived from T cells, B-cell-depleted T cells, or PBMCs.

This CDR3 region has 14 residues. The V gene's germline CDR1 is LGHDT and CDR2 YNNKEL (reference sequence). J gave up 6 bases and V 4 bases, and 5 bases lay outside the gene matches. Original handling: Amplifying reference gene primers gave estimates of nucleated cell counts. The table came from immunoSEQ multiplex PCR; TCRdb's copy has only in-frame clones and leaves some out. The V and J calls and clone size were taken over from that table, and D and trimming were inferred from the DNA. The sample includes 130,000 to 150,000 clones, 85% to 90% of them seen just once. The TCR sequence derives from a middle-aged man with active or convalescent COVID-19. The J gene is TRBJ2-7, the V gene TRBV3-1 (or the pseudogene TRBV3-2); TRBD1 agrees at 11 bases. The sequencing sample was made of peripheral blood. As DNA, the CDR3 is TGTGCCAGCAGCCGGAGGACAGGGGGCGTCGAGCAGTACTTC. Translating gives CASSRRTGGVEQYF.